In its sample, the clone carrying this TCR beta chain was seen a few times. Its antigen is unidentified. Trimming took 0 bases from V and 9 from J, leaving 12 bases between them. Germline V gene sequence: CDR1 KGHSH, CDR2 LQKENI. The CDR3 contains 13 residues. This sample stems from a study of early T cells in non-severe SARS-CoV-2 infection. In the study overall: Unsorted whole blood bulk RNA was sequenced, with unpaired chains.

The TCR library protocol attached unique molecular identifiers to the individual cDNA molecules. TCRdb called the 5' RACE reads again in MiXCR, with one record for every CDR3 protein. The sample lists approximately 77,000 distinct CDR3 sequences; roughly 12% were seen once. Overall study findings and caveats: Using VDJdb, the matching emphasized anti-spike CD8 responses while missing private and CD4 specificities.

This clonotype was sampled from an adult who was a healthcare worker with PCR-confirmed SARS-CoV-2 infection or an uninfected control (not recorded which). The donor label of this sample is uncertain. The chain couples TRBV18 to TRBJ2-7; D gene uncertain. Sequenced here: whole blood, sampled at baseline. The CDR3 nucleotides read TGTGCCAGCTCACCACCCGAAGGCATTGGGCAGTACTTC. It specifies CASSPPEGIGQYF.